A single sample is the source of the 6 T cell receptor beta chains below, sequenced in a study of cytomegalovirus exposure and HLA in healthy donors. In the PCR, 60 Vbeta and 13 Jbeta primers were used. The table came from immunoSEQ multiplex PCR; TCRdb's copy has only in-frame clones and leaves some out. Its table records around 78,000 clones. Sequencing was carried out using PBMCs. The receptors were sampled from a man between 18 and 29 years old in good health and CMV-seropositive.

As concerns this clone: No conserved phenylalanine or tryptophan ends this CDR3, so it is likely a read error. The DNA is left out, because the CDR3 cannot be placed on it with certainty; the CDR3 is given as TCRdb lists it. This chain joins TRBV9 and TRBJ2-3; TRBD2 is the table's D call, not checked against the DNA. The CDR3 spans 9 residues, counting both ends. Germline-derived CDR1 and CDR2 are SGDLS and YYNGEE. The CDR3 loop is CASSVVRTM.

V and J are TRBV29-1 and TRBJ2-3, with a weak D call TRBD2 (6 bases). Germline CDR1 reads SQVTM; CDR2 reads ANQGSEA. The CDR3 totals 15 residues. V was trimmed by 4 bases and J by 3 bases, leaving 17 bases between them. CDR3 DNA: TGCAGCGTTGGATTGGGGACGGAGGGAACAGATACGCAGTATTTT. It encodes CSVGLGTEGTDTQYF.

The gene calls are TRBV19 and TRBJ1-3, with D possibly being TRBD1 (6 bases). Trimming pared 7 bases from V and 4 bases from J, leaving 17 bases between. The CDR3 has 15 residues. Germline CDR1 is LNHDA and CDR2 is SQIVND (reference sequence). The CDR3 protein is CASKSDSFWGNTIYF. The DNA for the CDR3 is TGTGCCAGTAAATCGGACAGTTTTTGGGGAAACACCATATATTTT.

The V call is TRBV6-1, the J call TRBJ2-3, with TRBD1 matching 7 bases. J was trimmed by 3 bases and V by 1 base; bases with no gene match: 7. Germline-derived CDR1 and CDR2 are MNHNS and SASEGT. The CDR3 has 16 residues. Written as DNA, the CDR3 is TGTGCCAGCAGTGAAGAGAAAGGGGGCGAGACAGATACGCAGTATTTT. This encodes CASSEEKGGETDTQYF.

The rearrangement links TRBV27 to TRBJ1-4; possible D gene TRBD1, 6 bases. Germline CDR1 is MNHEY and CDR2 is SMNVEV (reference sequence). V was trimmed by 3 bases and J by 8 bases, leaving 16 bases between them. CDR3 size: 15 residues. CDR3 sequence: CASSFYRDSGEKLFF. The CDR3, as DNA: TGTGCCAGCAGTTTCTACAGGGATTCTGGGGAAAAACTGTTTTTT.

The chain employs TRBV5-3 and TRBJ1-2; D call uncertain. TRBV5-3 is labeled an ORF, and its function is uncertain. The CDR3 has 16 amino acids. V was pared by 0 bases and J by 10 bases, with 22 bases between. The CDR3, as DNA: TGTGCCAGAAGCTTGGCCTTTCAGGTAGGTGCACAAGACTACACCTTC. It translates to CARSLAFQVGAQDYTF.